This T cell receptor beta chain was identified in a study of regulatory T cells in long-lasting Graves disease. The V end lost 0 bases, the J end lost 5 bases, and 7 bases lay between the germline ends. CDR3 length: 13 amino acids. Germline V gene data show CDR1 as MRHNA and CDR2 as SNTAGT. Sample time point: newly diagnosed GD, antithyroid drugs for less than 3 months. The authors made the TCR library using RNA they extracted from PBMCs. Study results and limitations: TRBV28 was favored in persistent disease, as were TRBJ1-2 and TRBJ2-5.

The authors built TCR beta libraries using iRepertoire HTBI primers and Arm-PCR of CDR3 regions. One entry per CDR3 protein, called by TCRdb with MiXCR from the multiplex PCR reads. The data hold 400,000 to 500,000 distinct CDR3 sequences, with just under 15% observed a single time. Notes on this clonotype: Its matching antigen is unknown.

These data were also filed under a second study, of T cells in Graves' hyperthyroidism and ophthalmopathy. From that report: The hyperthyroidism was newly diagnosed and had lasted under 2 months; the patients were aged 18 to 65. Diagnoses rested on clinical symptoms, serum thyroxine and TRAb, thyroid ultrasound and orbital computed tomography.

This sequence joins TRBV6-4 and TRBJ2-5; D remains unclear. This specimen consisted of peripheral blood mononuclear cells (PBMCs), obtained at new diagnosis, from a patient treated with antithyroid drugs. The clonotype originates from a young woman with Graves disease. The CDR3 DNA is TGTGCCAGCAGTGACTCGGATGGGGAGACCCAGTACTTC. Protein: CASSDSDGETQYF.